Listed here are 30 T cell receptor beta chains from one sample, sequenced in a study of Ad26.COV2.S vaccination and SARS-CoV-2 variants. Treatment specified: roughly 19 received Ad26.COV2.S at low or high dose, single or two shots; a few received placebo; per-sample allocation not given. Material that was analyzed had been drawn on day 63 after the first vaccine or placebo injection. Sequenced by immunoSEQ multiplex PCR; TCRdb stores in-frame clones only, minus some. The sample includes hundreds of thousands of clones, approximately 89% seen only once; the top ten take 2.5%. The sequencing used peripheral blood, collected in a trial of Ad26.COV2.S vaccine versus placebo. The receptors stem from a person aged 18-65 years who received the Ad26.COV2.S COVID-19 vaccine or a placebo.

The chain recombines TRBV20-1 with TRBJ2-5; the D gene is possibly TRBD2 (5 bases). Trimming pared 3 bases from V and 5 bases from J, leaving 13 bases between. Germline CDR1 and CDR2: DFQATT and SNEGSKA (reference sequence). CDR3 length equals 13 residues. This CDR3 reads CSASDPGSETQYF. DNA of the CDR3: TGCAGTGCTAGTGATCCGGGGTCTGAGACCCAGTACTTC.

The rearrangement joins TRBV28 to TRBJ1-2, with D unresolved. The CDR3 length is 12 residues. V was trimmed by 6 bases and J by 4 bases, leaving 9 bases between them. Germline V gene sequence: CDR1 MDHEN, CDR2 SYDVKM. The CDR3 reads CASRSSGYGYTF. DNA for the CDR3: TGTGCCAGCAGGTCATCGGGCTATGGCTACACCTTC.

The V call is TRBV12-3 or TRBV12-4, the J call TRBJ1-4; weak D call: TRBD1 (5 bases). This CDR3 has 13 amino acids. V was trimmed by 5 bases and J by 4 bases, leaving 8 bases between them. The CDR3 DNA reads as TGTGCCAGCAGTCTAAGGGGTAATGAAAAACTGTTTTTT. Its translation: CASSLRGNEKLFF.

CDR3: CASSSPPGVTGELFF. In DNA form, the CDR3 reads TGTGCCAGCAGCTCCCCACCAGGGGTTACCGGGGAGCTGTTTTTT. This chain links TRBV11-2 with TRBJ2-2; TRBD1 might be the D (6 bases). The CDR3 runs 15 residues. V was shortened by 4 bases and J by 5 bases, with 14 bases between the two germline ends. Per the germline V gene, CDR1 is SGHAT and CDR2 is FQNNGV.

On this clone: This same CDR3 is encoded by further DNA sequences in the sample. The chain links TRBV5-5 to TRBJ1-1; D not certain. With 2 bases removed from V and 3 bases from J, the gap between germline ends came to 8 bases. The germline V gene encodes CDR1 SGHKS and CDR2 YYEKEE (reference sequence). The CDR3 is 13 residues long. This CDR3 reads CASSLLGDTEAFF. CDR3 bases: TGTGCCAGCAGCTTATTAGGAGACACTGAAGCTTTCTTT.

This rearrangement joins TRBV5-1 to TRBJ1-4; D unresolved. CDR1 and CDR2 (germline): SGHRS, YFSETQ. Trimming took 0 bases from V and 5 from J, leaving 14 bases between them. This CDR3 spans 16 amino acids. CDR3 nucleotide sequence: TGCGCCAGCAGCTTGGTTCGATTCGGGAAAAATGAAAAACTGTTTTTT. This sequence encodes CASSLVRFGKNEKLFF.

As regards this clone: The conserved closing phenylalanine or tryptophan is absent in this CDR3, likely reflecting a read error. The DNA is left out, because the CDR3 cannot be placed on it with certainty; the CDR3 is given as TCRdb lists it. This chain links TRBV25-1 with TRBJ1-2; no DNA check was done on the table's D call, TRBD1. The germline CDR1 and CDR2 sequences are MGHDK and SYGVNS. The CDR3 length equals 13 residues, ends included. CDR3 protein: CASSESRTGGPGV.

The CDR3 loop reads CASSESGTIACEQYV. The CDR3 region has the DNA TGCGCCAGCAGTGAGTCGGGGACGATCGCCTGCGAGCAGTACGTC. The genes are TRBV10-1 and TRBJ2-7; D may be TRBD1 or TRBD2 (5 bases each). V shed 0 bases and J shed 6 bases, with 15 bases lying between them. CDR1 is WNHNN and CDR2 is SYGVQD in the germline V gene (reference sequence). This CDR3 contains 15 residues.

CDR3 amino acids: CASSLQDAGYTF. The CDR3 nucleotides read TGTGCCAGCAGCTTACAGGATGCTGGCTACACCTTC. The V call is TRBV11-2, the J call TRBJ1-2; D uncertain. The CDR3 extends over 12 amino acids. Trimming left V 2 bases short and J 7 bases short, with 8 bases between. The V gene's germline CDR1 is SGHAT and CDR2 FQNNGV. Based on the CDR3 plus reference TRBV11-2 and TRBJ1-2, the full variable domain is EAGVAQSPRYKIIEKRQSVAFWCNPISGHATLYWYQQILGQGPKLLIQFQNNGVVDDSQLPKDRFSAERLKGVDSTLKIQPAKLEDSAVYLCASSLQDAGYTFGSGTRLTVV.

V gene TRBV5-8 combines with J gene TRBJ1-5, with no clear D. V lost 3 bases, J lost 4 bases, and 8 bases lay in between. The CDR3 extends over 13 amino acids. The germline V gene encodes CDR1 SGHTS and CDR2 YDEGEE. The CDR3 nucleotides read TGTGCCAGCAGCTCCCCACTTAATCAGCCCCAGCATTTT. It translates to CASSSPLNQPQHF.

The V and J genes are TRBV7-2 and TRBJ2-4; tentative D call: TRBD2 (6 bases). There are 13 residues in the CDR3. V was cut by 5 bases and J by 8 bases, with 13 bases left in between. CDR1 and CDR2 from the germline V gene are SGHTA and FQGNSA. The CDR3 DNA reads as TGTGCCAGCAGCCCGCGGGGTAAAGACATTCAGTACTTC. Residues: CASSPRGKDIQYF.

The chain is built from TRBV11-1 and TRBJ2-1, with D perhaps TRBD1 or TRBD2 (6 bases each). Germline lookup yields CDR1 SGHAT and CDR2 FQDESV (reference sequence). Trimming pared 0 bases from V and 6 bases from J, leaving 15 bases between. The CDR3 contains 16 residues. The CDR3 nucleotides are TGTGCCAGCAGCTTAGCGTGGGGGGCGTCACTCAATGAGCAGTTCTTC. Amino acid sequence: CASSLAWGASLNEQFF.

Only one count was recorded for this clone. The rearrangement joins TRBV30 to TRBJ1-5; D gene ambiguous. V lost 2 bases to trimming and J lost 7 bases, with 15 bases between them. Germline assignment: CDR1 GTSNPN and CDR2 SVGIG (reference sequence). The CDR3 is made up of 14 amino acids. DNA of the CDR3: TGTGCCTGGAGTAGAGGGTTCGAGCGGCAGCCCCAGCATTTT. Translating gives CAWSRGFERQPQHF.

The CDR3 sequence: CASSRSDRGGESNEQFF. The CDR3 DNA follows: TGTGCCAGCAGCCGATCCGATCGCGGGGGGGAATCTAATGAGCAGTTCTTC. This rearrangement joins TRBV11-3 to TRBJ2-1; 9 nucleotides agree with TRBD2. The CDR3 contains 17 residues. V shed 5 bases, J shed 7 bases, and the junction held 15 bases outside the gene matches. Germline CDR1 reads SGHNT; CDR2 reads YENEEA.

The rearrangement links TRBV7-9 to TRBJ1-2; unclear D gene. The CDR3 extends over 11 amino acids. CDR1 is SEHNR and CDR2 is FQNEAQ in the germline V gene (reference sequence). Trimming stripped 5 bases from V and 5 bases from J, with 6 bases between. CDR3 bases: TGTGCCAGCAGCCCGGGGTATGGCTACACCTTC. Its translation is CASSPGYGYTF.

The chain employs TRBV12-5 and TRBJ1-1, with no clear D. V was pared by 0 bases and J by 4 bases, with 15 bases between. From germline, CDR1 is LGHNT and CDR2 FRNRAP. The CDR3 runs 16 residues. CDR3 nucleotides: TGTGCTAGTGGTTTGGTAAGGAGGGAGAAAGGCACTGAAGCTTTCTTT. Protein: CASGLVRREKGTEAFF.

V gene TRBV7-2 combines with J gene TRBJ2-2; TRBD2 matches at 13 bases. Looked up from germline, CDR1 is SGHTA and CDR2 is FQGNSA. Trimming removed 4 bases from V and 6 bases from J; junction bases left unmatched: 5. This CDR3 has 16 amino acids. The CDR3 loop reads CASSWTSGSSSGELFF. DNA of the CDR3: TGTGCCAGCAGCTGGACTAGCGGGAGTTCGTCCGGGGAGCTGTTTTTT.

The chain carries TRBV28 and TRBJ1-3; D is uncertain. Trimming removed 5 bases from V and 0 bases from J, with 11 bases in between. CDR1 is MDHEN, CDR2 SYDVKM, per germline. The CDR3 is 15 amino acids. The chain's CDR3 is CASSNFISSGNTIYF. The CDR3 bases are TGTGCCAGCAGTAACTTCATTAGCTCTGGAAACACCATATATTTT.

The chain joins TRBV7-3 to TRBJ2-7; no definite D call. Germline V lookup: CDR1 SGHTA, CDR2 FQGTGA. The CDR3 runs 17 residues. V gave up 5 bases and J gave up 5 bases, with 25 bases separating them. In DNA form, the CDR3 reads TGTGCCAGCAGCGCGTTCGACTGGGGTTGGACGAGGCACGAGCAGTACGTC. This codes for CASSAFDWGWTRHEQYV.

V usage is TRBV29-1 and J usage is TRBJ2-3; possibly TRBD2 for D (6 bases). Per the germline V gene, CDR1 is SQVTM and CDR2 is ANQGSEA. This CDR3 spans 17 amino acids. Trimming removed 7 bases at V and 0 bases at J, with 23 bases between. DNA of the CDR3: TGCAGCGCTCCCCTCTTGGGACTTTCTCCTAGCACAGATACGCAGTATTTT. Protein sequence: CSAPLLGLSPSTDTQYF.

The chain is built from TRBV5-5 and TRBJ2-7, with D uncertain. This CDR3 is 16 amino acids long. The germline V gene has CDR1 SGHKS and CDR2 YYEKEE (reference sequence). The germline V and J ends were trimmed by 3 bases and 0 bases, with 16 bases remaining between them. CDR3 bases: TGTGCCAGCAGCTGGCCAGGCAGGCCCAGCTCCTACGAGCAGTACGTC. Translating it yields CASSWPGRPSSYEQYV.

V is TRBV29-1 and J is TRBJ1-5; possibly TRBD1 for D (5 bases). Trimming shortened V by 4 bases and J by 7 bases, and 11 bases separated the two germline ends. Germline lookup yields CDR1 SQVTM and CDR2 ANQGSEA. This CDR3 region has 12 residues. The CDR3 DNA sequence: TGCAGCGTTGGAGGGGAGGACCAGCCCCAGCATTTT. Translating gives CSVGGEDQPQHF.

CDR3 sequence (DNA): TGTGCCAGCTCACCCCGACGCCTGACGGGCTCCTACAATGAGCAGTTCTTC. This sequence encodes CASSPRRLTGSYNEQFF. The chain joins TRBV18 to TRBJ2-1; no clear D. This CDR3 has 17 amino acids. V was shortened by 3 bases and J by 0 bases, with 15 bases between the two germline ends. Germline lookup yields CDR1 KGHSH and CDR2 LQKENI.

The CDR3 DNA is TGTGCCAGCAGCTTGGCCGCGACAGACAGCTACGAGCAGTACTTC. It yields the protein CASSLAATDSYEQYF. The chain links TRBV5-4 to TRBJ2-7, with D possibly matching TRBD1 (5 bases). With 0 bases removed from V and 3 bases from J, the gap between germline ends came to 13 bases. The length of the CDR3 is 15 residues. The germline V gene has CDR1 SGHNT and CDR2 YYREEE (reference sequence).

The genes are TRBV6-2 or TRBV6-3 and TRBJ1-1; 7 nucleotides match TRBD1. V dropped 6 bases and J dropped 1; count of bases not matched to a gene: 2. Germline V lookup: CDR1 MNHEY, CDR2 SVGEGT. This CDR3 has 13 residues. The CDR3: CASSRDRNTEAFF. The CDR3 DNA reads as TGTGCCAGCAGCCGGGACAGGAACACTGAAGCTTTCTTT.

The chain carries TRBV7-9 and TRBJ1-6; the match to TRBD1 covers 7 bases. Trimming removed 5 bases from V and 9 bases from J; junction bases left unmatched: 10. CDR1 SEHNR and CDR2 FQNEAQ come from the germline V gene (reference sequence). This CDR3 region has 15 residues. CDR3 loop: CASSHPRRGASPLHF. DNA of the CDR3: TGTGCCAGCAGCCACCCGCGCAGGGGGGCTTCACCCCTCCACTTT. The variable domain in full, with the rest retrieved from reference TRBV7-9 and TRBJ1-6, is DTGVSQNPRHKITKRGQNVTFRCDPISEHNRLYWYRQTLGQGPEFLTYFQNEAQLEKSRLLSDRFSAERPKGSFSTLEIQRTEQGDSAMYLCASSHPRRGASPLHFGNGTRLTVT.

In DNA form, the CDR3 reads TGTGCCAGCAGTCCCGGGTGGGGGCGCGGGGCCCAGCATTTT. This encodes CASSPGWGRGAQHF. The chain combines TRBV6-2 or TRBV6-3 with TRBJ1-5, with D perhaps matching TRBD1 (6 bases). Trimming removed 5 bases at V and 11 bases at J, with 19 bases between. The CDR3 consists of 14 residues. Germline CDR1 MNHEY, CDR2 SVGEGT.

V gene TRBV5-3 combines with J gene TRBJ2-5, with a possible D match to TRBD2 (7 bases). TRBV5-3 is an ORF, with its function uncertain. This CDR3 has 18 residues. Deletions cut 6 bases from V and 3 bases from J, with 27 bases between. CDR3 nucleotides: TGTGCCAGAATCTGGGGGCGGGAGCGGCGGTGTACTGAAGAGACCCAGTACTTC. Its protein product is CARIWGRERRCTEETQYF.

The gene calls are TRBV7-9 and TRBJ2-4; D is ambiguous. Germline CDR1 is SEHNR and CDR2 is FQNEAQ (reference sequence). V shed 5 bases and J shed 7 bases, with 9 bases lying between them. The CDR3 extends over 12 amino acids. DNA for the CDR3: TGTGCCAGCAGCCCCCGCTCTAACATTCAGTACTTC. Its translation: CASSPRSNIQYF.

The chain recombines TRBV2 with TRBJ1-2, with D possibly matching TRBD1 (6 bases). CDR1 and CDR2 from the germline V gene are SNHLY and FYNNEI. The CDR3 has 15 residues. V was pared by 11 bases and J by 7 bases, with 26 bases between. CDR3 DNA sequence: TGTGCCGGGGGGCGGAGGGAAGTATTATTGCGTGGCTACACCTTC. Translation: CAGGRREVLLRGYTF.